The count of the clone carrying this T cell receptor (beta chain) is one. The target antigen is unknown. Per the germline V gene, CDR1 is SGHRS and CDR2 is YFSETQ. This CDR3 has 15 residues. The ends lost 4 bases at V and 2 bases at J; junction bases unmatched: 4. The data originate from a study of cytomegalovirus exposure and HLA in healthy donors. Study-level findings and limits: It was 164 TCR beta chains that were listed as cytomegalovirus-associated. A classifier reportedly called cytomegalovirus status with high sensitivity and specificity.

Measured with immunoSEQ multiplex PCR; TCRdb has only the in-frame clones, and not every one. Of about 140,000 clones in the sample, 94% are singletons; the top ten hold 1.5% to 2%. The sequenced sample consisted of PBMCs. This sequence joins TRBV5-1 and TRBJ1-2, with 11 bases identical to TRBD1. The source of this sequence is a young man in good health and CMV-seropositive. CDR3 coding DNA: TGCGCCAGCAGCGTGGGACAGGGGGTGAACTATGGCTACACCTTC. Protein product: CASSVGQGVNYGYTF. Complete variable domain (other parts from reference TRBV5-1 and TRBJ1-2): KAGVTQTPRYLIKTRGQQVTLSCSPISGHRSVSWYQQTPGQGLQFLFEYFSETQRNKGNFPGRFSGRQFSNSRSEMNVSTLELGDSALYLCASSVGQGVNYGYTFGSGTRLTVV.